Shown below are 14 T cell receptor beta chains from a single sample sequenced in a study. TCRdb independently ran MiXCR on the RT-PCR reads; one entry per CDR3 protein. This sample yields about 700,000 distinct CDR3 sequences, of which 14% are seen a single time; 3.6% belongs to the top ten. Material for sequencing was memory CD4+ T cells from blood. The receptors were sampled from a female donor in good health, serving as a healthy control.

This clonotype appeared many times. The chain is built from TRBV7-2 and TRBJ2-7, with D uncertain. Looked up from germline, CDR1 is SGHTA and CDR2 is FQGNSA. CDR3 length: 11 amino acids. Trimming shortened V by 0 bases and J by 6 bases, and 3 bases separated the two germline ends. CDR3 region: CASSLAFEQYF. In DNA, the CDR3 is TGTGCCAGCAGCTTAGCGTTCGAGCAGTACTTC.

This clonotype was seen repeatedly, ten times or more. CDR3 nucleotide sequence: TGCAGTGCTAGAAGCGGGACAGGGCAAGAGACCCAGTACTTC. It yields the protein CSARSGTGQETQYF. V gene TRBV20-1 combines with J gene TRBJ2-5, with 9 bases identical to TRBD1. V was clipped by 2 bases and J by 2 bases; unmatched bases: 3. Germline V CDR1 and CDR2: DFQATT, SNEGSKA (reference sequence). The CDR3 contains 14 residues.

This clonotype was found a few times. J is TRBJ1-5 and V is TRBV4-2; D remains ambiguous. Germline V gives CDR1 LGHNA, CDR2 YNFKEQ. The length of the CDR3 is 15 residues. Deletions cut 3 bases from V and 0 bases from J, with 9 bases between. CDR3 sequence reads: CASSHTVRSNQPQHF. For the CDR3, the DNA is TGTGCCAGCAGCCACACTGTTCGTAGCAATCAGCCCCAGCATTTT.

On this clonotype itself: A much larger clone sits a single nucleotide away, making a read error possible. The chain uses TRBV5-1 and TRBJ1-1; 10 bases fit TRBD1. CDR1 is SGHRS, CDR2 YFSETQ, per germline. The length of the CDR3 is 16 residues. The CDR3 DNA reads as TGCGCCAGCAGCTTGGTCCCCCCGGGACAGGGGTATGAAGATTTCTTT. It translates to CASSLVPPGQGYEDFF.

CDR3 DNA sequence: TGTGCCATCAGTGACCGGGCAGGGGAGGGTGGCTACACCTTC. This translates into CAISDRAGEGGYTF. The chain employs TRBV10-3 and TRBJ1-2, with D possibly being TRBD1 (6 bases). V dropped 3 bases and J dropped 7 bases, with 15 bases sitting between them. The CDR3 length is 14 residues. CDR1 is ENHRY, CDR2 SYGVKD, per germline.

This clonotype showed up many times. This could be a read error, since a much larger clone is one nucleotide away. The chain has TRBV28 and TRBJ2-1; TRBD1 matches at 10 bases. The CDR3 is 13 amino acids. V dropped 4 bases and J dropped 9; count of bases not matched to a gene: 3. Per germline, CDR1 MDHEN and CDR2 SYDVKM. The DNA of the CDR3 is TGTGCCAGCAGTTCCGGACAGGGGGGTGAGCAGTTCTTC. Residues: CASSSGQGGEQFF.

As DNA, the CDR3 is TGCAGTGCTAGAGACATAGATTCACCCCTCCACTTT. It encodes CSARDIDSPLHF. The chain is built from TRBV20-1 and TRBJ1-6; D gene unclear. V was cut by 0 bases and J by 8 bases, with 5 bases left in between. Germline V gene data show CDR1 as DFQATT and CDR2 as SNEGSKA (reference sequence). This CDR3 comprises 12 residues.

This clonotype was counted at least ten times. The rearrangement uses TRBV4-1 and TRBJ2-2; D perhaps matches TRBD1 (6 bases). V dropped 5 bases and J dropped 0 bases, with 34 bases sitting between them. This CDR3 contains 23 residues. From germline, CDR1 is MGHRA and CDR2 YSYEKL. CDR3 residues: CASSFPTSVPGHGLTANTGELFF. In nucleotides, the CDR3 is TGCGCCAGCAGCTTCCCTACTTCCGTGCCGGGACATGGATTAACCGCGAACACCGGGGAGCTGTTTTTT.

The sample holds many counts of this clonotype. J is TRBJ2-2 and V is TRBV5-1, with 9 bases aligning to TRBD1. The CDR3 has 15 amino acids. V gave up 3 bases and J gave up 5 bases; unmatched junction bases: 5. Germline V CDR1 and CDR2: SGHRS, YFSETQ. CDR3 protein: CASSSGQGITGELFF. The DNA of the CDR3 is TGCGCCAGCAGCTCGGGACAGGGTATAACCGGGGAGCTGTTTTTT.

The chain has TRBV29-1 and TRBJ1-1, with D possibly being TRBD1 (6 bases). The length of the CDR3 is 14 residues. The V end lost 7 bases, the J end lost 0 bases, and 15 bases lay between the germline ends. The germline V gene encodes CDR1 SQVTM and CDR2 ANQGSEA. The CDR3 nucleotides are TGCAGCGCTGGGGGCCAGGGGATGAACACTGAAGCTTTCTTT. Residues: CSAGGQGMNTEAFF.

This clonotype occurred many times. This chain connects TRBV20-1 to TRBJ2-3; D unclear. Germline-derived CDR1 and CDR2 are DFQATT and SNEGSKA (reference sequence). Trimming stripped 3 bases from V and 3 bases from J, with 1 base between. CDR3 length: 10 residues. The CDR3, as DNA: TGCAGTGCTAGGACAGATACGCAGTATTTT. Translation: CSARTDTQYF.

CDR3 amino acids: CASSPSRSAGGGQPQHF. As DNA, the CDR3 is TGCGCCAGCAGCCCCTCCCGGTCGGCAGGGGGAGGTCAGCCCCAGCATTTT. This rearrangement joins TRBV4-3 to TRBJ1-5; TRBD1 aligns across 7 bases. There are 17 residues in the CDR3. Germline values: CDR1 LGHNA, CDR2 YSLEER. The V gene end was trimmed by 4 bases and the J gene end by 6 bases; junction bases not matched to a gene: 15.

This clonotype has only a few counts. This sequence joins TRBV20-1 and TRBJ1-2; 7 positions match TRBD1. The ends lost 5 bases at V and 3 bases at J; junction bases unmatched: 9. The CDR3 sequence is 14 residues long. Germline V gene lookup returns CDR1 DFQATT and CDR2 SNEGSKA (reference sequence). CDR3 coding DNA: TGCAGTGCTCCTACAAAACAGGGGCACTATGGCTACACCTTC. Its translation: CSAPTKQGHYGYTF.

This clonotype was picked up many times. The rearrangement joins TRBV5-1 to TRBJ2-2; the D gene is possibly TRBD2 (5 bases). Trimming left V 3 bases short and J 6 bases short, with 9 bases between. This CDR3 comprises 13 residues. CDR1 SGHRS and CDR2 YFSETQ come from the germline V gene. CDR3: CASSYPEAGELFF. In DNA form, the CDR3 reads TGCGCCAGCAGCTACCCGGAGGCCGGGGAGCTGTTTTTT.